This TCR beta chain was identified during a study of cytomegalovirus exposure and HLA in healthy donors. Findings and limits, study-wide: Presence/absence analysis assumed near-uniform sequencing depth across donors. Earlier analysis found most TCR beta V segments productive about 87% or about 30% of the time.

Details on this clone: Its matching antigen is unknown.

The CDR3 sequence is 16 residues long. Trimming took off 1 base at V and 1 base at J, with 10 bases between the two ends. Germline loops: CDR1 MDHEN, CDR2 SYDVKM. The PCR employed 60 Vbeta primers together with 13 Jbeta primers. This table comes from immunoSEQ multiplex PCR, and its TCRdb copy is limited to in-frame clones, with some not included. The sample lists around 200,000 clones, around 75% seen once, with about 2.9% in the top ten. All the people who gave samples were healthy bone marrow donors. This receptor was obtained from a male donor in good health and CMV-seronegative. Specimen: PBMCs. The chain combines TRBV28 with TRBJ2-2, with D uncertain. The CDR3 nucleotides are TGTGCCAGCAGTTTATTGACAACATTGAACACCGGGGAGCTGTTTTTT. As protein: CASSLLTTLNTGELFF.